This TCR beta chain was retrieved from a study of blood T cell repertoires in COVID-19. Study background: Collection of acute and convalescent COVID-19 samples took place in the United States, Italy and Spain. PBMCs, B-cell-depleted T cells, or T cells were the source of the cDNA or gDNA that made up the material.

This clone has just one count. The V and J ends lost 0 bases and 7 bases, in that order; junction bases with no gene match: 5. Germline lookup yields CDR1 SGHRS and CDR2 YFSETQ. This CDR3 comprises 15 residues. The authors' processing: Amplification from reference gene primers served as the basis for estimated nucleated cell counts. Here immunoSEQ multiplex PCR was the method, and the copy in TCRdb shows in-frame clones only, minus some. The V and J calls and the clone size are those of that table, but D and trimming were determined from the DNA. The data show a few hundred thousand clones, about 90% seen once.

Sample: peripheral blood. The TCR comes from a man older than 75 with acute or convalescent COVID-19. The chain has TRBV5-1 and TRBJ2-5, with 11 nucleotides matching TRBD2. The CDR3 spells CASSLELAGVRTQYF. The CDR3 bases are TGCGCCAGCAGCTTGGAACTAGCGGGAGTGAGGACCCAGTACTTC.